This TCR beta chain derives from a study of T cells in localized non-small cell lung cancer. V shed 2 bases and J shed 3 bases, with 10 bases lying between them. The CDR3 runs 15 residues. The germline V gene encodes CDR1 MNHNY and CDR2 SVGAGI (reference sequence). This clone came up once. What it binds is not known. Findings and caveats of the study: The appearance of a median approximately 57 of the top 100 tumor clones was seen in adjacent lung.

Repertoires were generated with immunoSEQ multiplex PCR, while TCRdb's copy carries only in-frame clones and drops some. The sample contains about 40,000 clones, 86% of which appear only once. The receptor was derived from a man aged 40 to 70 with stage I lung adenocarcinoma. Material: peripheral blood, obtained before any cancer treatment. The rearrangement joins TRBV6-6 to TRBJ2-2, with no clear D. The CDR3 loop is CASSYMYMDTGELFF. CDR3 in DNA: TGTGCCAGCAGTTACATGTACATGGACACCGGGGAGCTGTTTTTT.